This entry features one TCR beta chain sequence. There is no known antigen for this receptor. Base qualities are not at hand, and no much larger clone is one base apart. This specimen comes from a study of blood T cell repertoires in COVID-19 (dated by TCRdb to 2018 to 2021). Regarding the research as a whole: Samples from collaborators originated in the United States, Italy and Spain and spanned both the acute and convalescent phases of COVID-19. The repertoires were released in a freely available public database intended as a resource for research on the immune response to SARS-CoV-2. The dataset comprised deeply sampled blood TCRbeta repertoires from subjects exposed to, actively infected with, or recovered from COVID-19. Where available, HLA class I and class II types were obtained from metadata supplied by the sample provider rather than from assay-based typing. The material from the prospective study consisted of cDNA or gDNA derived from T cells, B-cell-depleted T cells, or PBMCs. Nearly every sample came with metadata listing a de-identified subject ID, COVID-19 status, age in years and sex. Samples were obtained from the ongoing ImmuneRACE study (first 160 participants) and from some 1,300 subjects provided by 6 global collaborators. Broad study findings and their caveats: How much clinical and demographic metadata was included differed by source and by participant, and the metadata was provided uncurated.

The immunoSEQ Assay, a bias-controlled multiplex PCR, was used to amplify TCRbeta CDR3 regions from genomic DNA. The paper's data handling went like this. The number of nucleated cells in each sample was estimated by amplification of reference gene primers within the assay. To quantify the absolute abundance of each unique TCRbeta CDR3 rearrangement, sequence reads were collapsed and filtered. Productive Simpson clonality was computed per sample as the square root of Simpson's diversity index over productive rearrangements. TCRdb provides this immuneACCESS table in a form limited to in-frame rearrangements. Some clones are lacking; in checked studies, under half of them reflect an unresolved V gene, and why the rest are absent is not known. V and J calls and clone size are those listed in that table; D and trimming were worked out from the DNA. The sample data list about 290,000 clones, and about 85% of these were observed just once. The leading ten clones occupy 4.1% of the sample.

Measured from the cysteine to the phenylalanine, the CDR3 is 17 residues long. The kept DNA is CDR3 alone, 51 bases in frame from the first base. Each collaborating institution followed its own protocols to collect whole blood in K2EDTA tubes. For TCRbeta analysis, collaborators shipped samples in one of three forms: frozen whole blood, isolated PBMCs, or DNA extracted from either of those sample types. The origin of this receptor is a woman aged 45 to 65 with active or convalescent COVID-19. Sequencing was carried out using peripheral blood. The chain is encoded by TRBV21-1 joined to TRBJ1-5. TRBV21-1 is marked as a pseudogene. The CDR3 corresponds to CASSKAGGRETNQPQHF. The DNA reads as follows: TGTGCCAGCAGCAAAGCCGGGGGGCGGGAAACTAATCAGCCCCAGCATTTT.